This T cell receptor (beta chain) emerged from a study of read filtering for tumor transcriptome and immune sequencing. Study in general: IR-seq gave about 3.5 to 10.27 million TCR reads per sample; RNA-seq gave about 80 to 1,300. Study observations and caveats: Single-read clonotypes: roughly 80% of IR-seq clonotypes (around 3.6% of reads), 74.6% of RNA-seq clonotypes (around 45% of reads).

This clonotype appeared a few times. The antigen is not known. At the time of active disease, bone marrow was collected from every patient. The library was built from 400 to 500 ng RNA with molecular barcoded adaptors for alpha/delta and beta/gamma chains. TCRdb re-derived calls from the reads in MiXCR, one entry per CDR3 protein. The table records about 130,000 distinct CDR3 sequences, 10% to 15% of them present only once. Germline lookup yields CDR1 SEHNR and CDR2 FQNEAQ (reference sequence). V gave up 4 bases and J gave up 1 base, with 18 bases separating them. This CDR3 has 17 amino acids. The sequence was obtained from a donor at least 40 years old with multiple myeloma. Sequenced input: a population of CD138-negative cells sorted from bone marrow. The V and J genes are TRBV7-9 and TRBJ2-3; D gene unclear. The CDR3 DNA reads TGTGCCAGCAGCTCCGCGCGTGTGATTGAGGGCACAGATACGCAGTATTTT. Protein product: CASSSARVIEGTDTQYF.